These 18 T cell receptor beta chains share one sample of origin, sequenced in a study of T cells in localized non-small cell lung cancer. Repertoires were generated with immunoSEQ multiplex PCR, while TCRdb's copy carries only in-frame clones and drops some. The sample contains about 24,000 clones, approximately 83% of which appear only once. The input for sequencing was peripheral blood, taken before any cancer treatment. These receptors originate from an older male donor with stage II squamous cell lung carcinoma.

V usage is TRBV5-4 and J usage is TRBJ2-1, with 10 bases aligning to TRBD1. The CDR3 is 17 amino acids. Trimming removed 6 bases from V and 5 bases from J; junction bases left unmatched: 14. CDR1 is SGHNT, CDR2 YYREEE, per germline (reference sequence). The CDR3 loop reads CASIQSRGTGVNNEQFF. The CDR3, as DNA: TGTGCCAGCATCCAAAGTCGGGGGACAGGGGTTAACAATGAGCAGTTCTTC.

The V and J genes are TRBV5-1 and TRBJ2-3; the D gene is possibly TRBD2 (7 bases). The V end lost 0 bases, the J end lost 4 bases, and 15 bases lay between the germline ends. The CDR3 runs to 16 residues. Germline lookup yields CDR1 SGHRS and CDR2 YFSETQ. The CDR3 region is CASSLEGGPRSDTQYF. The CDR3 coding sequence is TGCGCCAGCAGCTTGGAGGGGGGGCCAAGGTCAGATACGCAGTATTTT.

This chain links TRBV7-9 with TRBJ2-7; 7 bases are a match to TRBD1. V shed 6 bases and J 4 bases; nucleotides not matched to a gene: 15. The CDR3 length is 16 residues. Germline V gene sequence: CDR1 SEHNR, CDR2 FQNEAQ (reference sequence). The DNA for the CDR3 is TGTGCCAGCAGACCCCGGGGAAGGGGGCTCCAGTACGAGCAGTACTTC. Its translation: CASRPRGRGLQYEQYF.

V usage is TRBV4-3 and J usage is TRBJ2-2; TRBD1 matches at 11 bases. Trimming took 1 base from V and 5 from J; bases not matched to a gene: 3. The CDR3 runs to 16 residues. From germline, CDR1 is LGHNA and CDR2 YSLEER. The CDR3 DNA reads TGCGCCAGCAGCCAAGGGACAGGGGGCACAACCGGGGAGCTGTTTTTT. It encodes CASSQGTGGTTGELFF.

This chain links TRBV4-2 with TRBJ1-1; 9 nucleotides agree with TRBD1. J was trimmed by 0 bases and V by 3 bases; bases with no gene match: 2. The CDR3 has 15 residues. Looked up from germline, CDR1 is LGHNA and CDR2 is YNFKEQ. The CDR3 loop reads CASSQDRGMNTEAFF. In DNA, the CDR3 is TGTGCCAGCAGCCAGGACAGGGGAATGAACACTGAAGCTTTCTTT.

V is TRBV6-6 and J is TRBJ2-2; 11 bases align to TRBD1. V was clipped by 4 bases and J by 5 bases; unmatched bases: 3. CDR3 length: 15 residues. Germline V gene data show CDR1 as MNHNY and CDR2 as SVGAGI (reference sequence). The CDR3 reads CASSSDRGQTGELFF. The DNA for the CDR3 is TGTGCCAGCAGTTCGGACAGGGGGCAAACCGGGGAGCTGTTTTTT.

This chain joins TRBV11-3 and TRBJ2-5; a possible D gene is TRBD2 (5 bases). Trimming cost V 1 base and J 4 bases, with 10 bases left between them. The length of the CDR3 is 14 residues. Looked up from germline, CDR1 is SGHNT and CDR2 is YENEEA. The CDR3 loop reads CASSLVPGVETQYF. For the CDR3, the DNA is TGTGCCAGCAGCTTAGTCCCCGGGGTAGAGACCCAGTACTTC.

In this sample, this clone turned up once. The rearrangement joins TRBV6-5 to TRBJ2-7; unclear D gene. Trimming removed 4 bases at V and 4 bases at J, with 8 bases between. CDR3 length: 12 amino acids. Germline V gene lookup returns CDR1 MNHEY and CDR2 SVGAGI. The CDR3 nucleotides are TGTGCCAGCAGTTTCGCGGAGTACGAGCAGTACTTC. Its protein is CASSFAEYEQYF.

The chain links TRBV15 to TRBJ1-3; the D gene is possibly TRBD1 (6 bases). In germline, CDR1 is LNHNV, CDR2 YYDKDF (reference sequence). The V and J ends lost 0 bases and 2 bases respectively, with 14 bases between them. The CDR3 runs to 17 residues. The CDR3 nucleotides read TGTGCCACCAGCAGAGATATCGTCGCAGGGGCTGGAAACACCATATATTTT. It specifies CATSRDIVAGAGNTIYF.

This clone was observed once. The rearrangement joins TRBV6-5 to TRBJ1-1; D remains unclear. This CDR3 is 14 amino acids long. Trimming cost V 2 bases and J 2 bases, with 9 bases left between them. Germline CDR1 reads MNHEY; CDR2 reads SVGAGI. The CDR3 DNA reads as TGTGCCAGCAGTTACGGCGCAGGCAACACTGAAGCTTTCTTT. It codes for CASSYGAGNTEAFF.

This clone was seen just once. This sequence joins TRBV9 and TRBJ2-7; D remains unclear. Deletions cut 4 bases from V and 4 bases from J, with 9 bases between. Germline CDR1 is SGDLS and CDR2 is YYNGEE. This CDR3 region has 12 residues. CDR3 loop: CASSRVGYEQYF. DNA of the CDR3: TGTGCCAGCAGCCGTGTTGGGTACGAGCAGTACTTC.

The table lists this clone with a count of one. The genes are TRBV5-1 and TRBJ2-1; 7 bases match TRBD2. There are 15 residues in the CDR3. The germline V gene has CDR1 SGHRS and CDR2 YFSETQ. Losses at the gene ends were 2 bases for V and 4 bases for J; bases not matched to a gene: 6. As DNA, the CDR3 is TGCGCCAGCAGCTTATGGGGGGGTCCTTACAATGAGCAGTTCTTC. Protein: CASSLWGGPYNEQFF.

A few counts support this clone. This chain connects TRBV9 to TRBJ1-2; D perhaps matches TRBD1 (6 bases). This CDR3 contains 15 residues. With 6 bases removed from V and 8 bases from J, the gap between germline ends came to 23 bases. Germline V gives CDR1 SGDLS, CDR2 YYNGEE. This CDR3 is CASTLGGSGTGGYTF. Written as DNA, the CDR3 is TGTGCCAGCACCCTAGGGGGGTCGGGGACGGGCGGCTACACCTTC.

The rearrangement links TRBV11-3 to TRBJ2-7; TRBD1 agrees at 11 bases. Germline lookup yields CDR1 SGHNT and CDR2 YENEEA. With 5 bases clipped from V and 4 bases from J, the junction kept 4 bases outside the gene matches. This CDR3 comprises 14 residues. Here the CDR3 reads CASSPGQGAYEQYF. The CDR3 nucleotides are TGTGCCAGCAGCCCCGGACAGGGGGCATACGAGCAGTACTTC.

CDR3 nucleotide sequence: TGTGCTAGTGGTCAGGTCGAGCAGTACTTC. This encodes CASGQVEQYF. This chain joins TRBV12-5 and TRBJ2-7; D gene unclear. The CDR3 totals 10 residues. Germline values: CDR1 LGHNT, CDR2 FRNRAP. Between the trimmed V and J ends, which lost 5 bases and 6 bases, there was a span of 5 bases.

The genes are TRBV30 and TRBJ2-5, with D perhaps TRBD2 (5 bases). The CDR3 loop spans 12 amino acids. V was trimmed by 1 base and J by 5 bases, leaving 8 bases between them. Germline loops: CDR1 GTSNPN, CDR2 SVGIG (reference sequence). The CDR3 bases are TGTGCCTGGAGTGGCCCGGGGGAGACCCAGTACTTC. Protein sequence: CAWSGPGETQYF.

This chain joins TRBV14 and TRBJ2-1, with 7 nucleotides matching TRBD2. Losses at the gene ends were 0 bases for V and 4 bases for J; bases not matched to a gene: 6. Germline loops: CDR1 SGHDN, CDR2 FVKESK. CDR3 size: 16 residues. The chain's CDR3 is CASSQDVGLVYNEQFF. CDR3 coding DNA: TGTGCCAGCAGCCAAGACGTCGGACTAGTATACAATGAGCAGTTCTTC. Full variable domain (rest looked up from reference TRBV14 and TRBJ2-1): EAGVTQFPSHSVIEKGQTVTLRCDPISGHDNLYWYRRVMGKEIKFLLHFVKESKQDESGMPNNRFLAERTGGTYSTLKVQPAELEDSGVYFCASSQDVGLVYNEQFFGPGTRLTVL.

This clone was counted once. The V gene is TRBV5-1, the J gene TRBJ1-2; no clear D. The CDR3 consists of 16 residues. Trimming took 3 bases from V and 1 from J, leaving 16 bases between them. The V gene's germline CDR1 is SGHRS and CDR2 YFSETQ. CDR3 coding DNA: TGCGCCAGCAGCTACTTCCCGACGGCGGATAACTATGGCTACACCTTC. Protein: CASSYFPTADNYGYTF.